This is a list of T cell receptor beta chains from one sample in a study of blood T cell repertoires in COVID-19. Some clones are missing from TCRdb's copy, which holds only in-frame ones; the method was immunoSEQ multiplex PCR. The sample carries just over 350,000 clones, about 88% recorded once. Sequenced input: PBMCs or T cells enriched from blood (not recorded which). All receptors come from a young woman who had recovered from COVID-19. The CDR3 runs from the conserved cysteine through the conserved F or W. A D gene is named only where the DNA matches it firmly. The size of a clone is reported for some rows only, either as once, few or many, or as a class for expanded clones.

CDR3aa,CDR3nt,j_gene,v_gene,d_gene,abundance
CSVVGTGTYNEQFF,TGCAGCGTTGTGGGGACAGGGACGTACAATGAGCAGTTCTTC,TRBJ2-1,TRBV29-1,TRBD1,few
CASSLQGANPYNSPLHF,TGTGCCAGCAGTTTACAGGGGGCTAACCCCTATAATTCACCCCTCCACTTT,TRBJ1-6,TRBV28,TRBD1,NA
CASRTGEVVAFF,TGTGCCAGCAGGACAGGGGAGGTGGTAGCTTTCTTT,TRBJ1-1,TRBV12-3/TRBV12-4,TRBD1,NA
CASSDPETGNTEAFF,TGTGCCAGCAGTGACCCTGAGACAGGGAACACTGAAGCTTTCTTT,TRBJ1-1,TRBV25-1,NA,NA
CSVALSGGVQETQYF,TGCAGCGTTGCGCTTAGCGGGGGAGTTCAAGAGACCCAGTACTTC,TRBJ2-5,TRBV29-1,TRBD2,NA
CASSPPGRANYGYTF,TGTGCCAGCAGTCCCCCGGGGAGAGCTAACTATGGCTACACCTTC,TRBJ1-2,TRBV27,NA,NA
CAWTTGGNQPQHF,TGTGCCTGGACTACAGGGGGCAATCAGCCCCAGCATTTT,TRBJ1-5,TRBV30,TRBD1,NA
CASSGLAGANTGELFF,TGTGCCAGCAGCGGTTTAGCGGGAGCGAACACCGGGGAGCTGTTTTTT,TRBJ2-2,TRBV21-1,NA,NA
CASSKAESGGTYEQYF,TGTGCCAGCAGCAAAGCGGAGAGCGGGGGCACCTACGAGCAGTACTTC,TRBJ2-7,TRBV21-1,NA,NA
CASSLDGGLADWWYF,TGTGCCAGCAGCTTAGACGGAGGACTAGCTGACTGGTGGTACTTC,TRBJ2-5,TRBV7-9,TRBD2,NA
CASSGELANTGELFF,TGTGCCAGCAGCGGCGAACTAGCGAACACCGGGGAGCTGTTTTTT,TRBJ2-2,TRBV9,NA,NA
CASSLGVQAQGEQYF,TGTGCCAGCAGCTTAGGCGTGCAGGCCCAGGGGGAGCAGTACTTC,TRBJ2-7,TRBV7-2,NA,NA
CASSPDPGLGNTIYF,TGCGCCAGCAGCCCCGATCCGGGGTTGGGAAACACCATATATTTT,TRBJ1-3,TRBV4-1,NA,NA
CASSWTSPMHEQYF,TGTGCCAGCAGTTGGACTTCCCCCATGCACGAGCAGTACTTC,TRBJ2-7,TRBV28,NA,NA
CASSNRDSSYEQYF,TGTGCCAGTAGTAACAGGGATAGCTCCTACGAGCAGTACTTC,TRBJ2-7,TRBV19,NA,NA
CASSPGTSGGVDTQYF,TGCGCCAGCAGCCCGGGGACTAGCGGGGGCGTGGATACGCAGTATTTT,TRBJ2-3,TRBV5-1,TRBD2,NA
CASSVADRGYEKLFF,TGTGCCAGCAGCGTAGCCGACAGGGGGTATGAAAAACTGTTTTTT,TRBJ1-4,TRBV9,TRBD1,NA
CASSKNRGSAEAFF,TGTGCCAGCAGCAAAAACAGGGGATCCGCTGAAGCTTTCTTT,TRBJ1-1,TRBV28,TRBD1,NA
CASSGGAGYEQYF,TGTGCCAGCAGCGGGGGGGCCGGGTACGAGCAGTACTTC,TRBJ2-7,TRBV6-6,TRBD2,NA
CASSPQGLGGNTIYF,TGCGCCAGCAGCCCTCAGGGGCTTGGTGGAAACACCATATATTTT,TRBJ1-3,TRBV5-1,NA,NA
CASSHRTGPLSGANVLTF,TGTGCCAGCAGCCACCGGACAGGGCCCCTTTCTGGGGCCAACGTCCTGACTTTC,TRBJ2-6,TRBV14,TRBD1,NA
CASRTGGPANYGYTF,TGTGCCAGTAGGACAGGGGGACCCGCTAACTATGGCTACACCTTC,TRBJ1-2,TRBV19,TRBD1,NA
CASSGTSYSWGYTF,TGTGCCAGCAGTGGGACTTCATACAGCTGGGGCTACACCTTC,TRBJ1-2,TRBV2,NA,once
CASRWSGHEQFF,TGTGCCAGCAGATGGAGCGGTCATGAGCAGTTCTTC,TRBJ2-1,TRBV21-1,NA,NA
CATSSRQEPNTEAFF,TGTGCCACCAGCTCCCGACAGGAGCCGAACACTGAAGCTTTCTTT,TRBJ1-1,TRBV15,NA,NA
CASSLSRASTDTQYF,TGTGCCAGCAGCTTATCCAGGGCAAGCACAGATACGCAGTATTTT,TRBJ2-3,TRBV11-2,NA,NA
CASSDRLGETQYF,TGTGCCAGCAGCGACAGACTAGGAGAGACCCAGTACTTC,TRBJ2-5,TRBV9,NA,NA
CAITTGPSQPQHF,TGTGCCATTACGACAGGGCCTAGTCAGCCCCAGCATTTT,TRBJ1-5,TRBV6-5,TRBD1,NA
CASSYPGQGRHEQFF,TGTGCCAGCAGTTATCCGGGACAGGGACGGCATGAGCAGTTCTTC,TRBJ2-1,TRBV28,TRBD1,NA
CASSLGSQAFISEQFF,TGTGCCAGCAGCTTAGGGTCACAGGCGTTCATCTCCGAGCAGTTCTTC,TRBJ2-1,TRBV13,NA,NA
CASSLGPGAGSSYNEQFF,TGTGCCAGCAGTTTAGGTCCAGGGGCGGGCTCCTCCTACAATGAGCAGTTCTTC,TRBJ2-1,TRBV27,NA,NA
CASSLLYEQYF,TGTGCCAGCAGTTTACTCTACGAGCAGTACTTC,TRBJ2-7,TRBV28,NA,NA
CASSLGQGAYEQYF,TGTGCCAGCAGCTTAGGACAGGGGGCCTACGAGCAGTACTTC,TRBJ2-7,TRBV5-4,TRBD1,NA
CASSMEAGATDTQYF,TGTGCCAGTAGTATGGAGGCAGGGGCCACAGATACGCAGTATTTT,TRBJ2-3,TRBV19,NA,NA
CASSTIAGTSYVLTGELFF,TGTGCCAGCAGCACCATCGCCGGGACTAGCTACGTATTGACCGGGGAGCTGTTTTTT,TRBJ2-2,TRBV7-3,TRBD2,NA